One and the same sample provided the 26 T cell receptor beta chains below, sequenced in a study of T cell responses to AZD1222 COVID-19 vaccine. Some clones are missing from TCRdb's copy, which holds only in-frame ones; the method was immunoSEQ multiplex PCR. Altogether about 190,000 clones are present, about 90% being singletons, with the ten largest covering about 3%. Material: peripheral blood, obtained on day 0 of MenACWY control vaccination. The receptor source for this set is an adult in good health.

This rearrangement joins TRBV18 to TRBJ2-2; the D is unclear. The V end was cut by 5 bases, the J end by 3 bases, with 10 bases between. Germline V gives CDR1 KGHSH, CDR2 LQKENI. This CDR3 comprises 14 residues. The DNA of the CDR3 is TGTGCCAGCTCAGCTGGAGTGGACACCGGGGAGCTGTTTTTT. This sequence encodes CASSAGVDTGELFF.

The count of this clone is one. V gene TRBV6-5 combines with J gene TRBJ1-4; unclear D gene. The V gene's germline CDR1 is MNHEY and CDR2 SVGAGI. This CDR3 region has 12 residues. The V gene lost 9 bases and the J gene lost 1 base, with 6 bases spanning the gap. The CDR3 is CASGRTNEKLFF. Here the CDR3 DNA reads TGTGCCAGTGGGAGAACTAATGAAAAACTGTTTTTT.

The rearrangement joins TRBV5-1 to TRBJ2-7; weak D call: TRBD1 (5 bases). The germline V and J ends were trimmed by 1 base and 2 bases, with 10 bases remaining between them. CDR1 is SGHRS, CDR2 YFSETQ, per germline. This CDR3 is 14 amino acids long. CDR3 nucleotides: TGCGCCAGCAGCTTGAGGGGCAGGACCTACGAGCAGTACTTC. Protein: CASSLRGRTYEQYF.

The CDR3 spells CASSEFGGRQPQHF. In DNA, the CDR3 is TGTGCCAGCAGTGAATTTGGGGGACGACAGCCCCAGCATTTT. The gene calls are TRBV6-1 and TRBJ1-5, with D perhaps matching TRBD1 (5 bases). CDR1 is MNHNS, CDR2 SASEGT, per germline. The CDR3 is 14 residues long. Trimming removed 2 bases at V and 7 bases at J, with 12 bases between.

CDR3 in amino acids: CASSARTGERETQYF. Here the CDR3 DNA reads TGTGCCAGTAGTGCCCGGACAGGGGAACGGGAGACCCAGTACTTC. The gene calls are TRBV19 and TRBJ2-5; 9 nucleotides match TRBD1. The CDR3 runs to 15 residues. Germline lookup yields CDR1 LNHDA and CDR2 SQIVND (reference sequence). V shed 5 bases and J 5 bases; nucleotides not matched to a gene: 9.

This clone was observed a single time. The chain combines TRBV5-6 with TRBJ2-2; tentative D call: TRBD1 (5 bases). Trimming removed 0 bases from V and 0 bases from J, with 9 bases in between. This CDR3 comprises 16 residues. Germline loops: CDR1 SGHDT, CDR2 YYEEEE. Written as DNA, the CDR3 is TGTGCCAGCAGCTTGGTTGGCAGGGCGAACACCGGGGAGCTGTTTTTT. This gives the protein CASSLVGRANTGELFF.

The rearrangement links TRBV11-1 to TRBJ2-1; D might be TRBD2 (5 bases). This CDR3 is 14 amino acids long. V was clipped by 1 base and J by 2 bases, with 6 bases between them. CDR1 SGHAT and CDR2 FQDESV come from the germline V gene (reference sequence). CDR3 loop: CASSLGTAYNEQFF. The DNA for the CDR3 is TGTGCCAGCAGCTTAGGGACTGCCTACAATGAGCAGTTCTTC.

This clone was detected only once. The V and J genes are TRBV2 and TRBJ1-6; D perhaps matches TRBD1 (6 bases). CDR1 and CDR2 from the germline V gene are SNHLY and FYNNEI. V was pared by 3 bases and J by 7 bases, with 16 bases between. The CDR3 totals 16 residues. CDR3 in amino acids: CASSERQGTRNSPLHF. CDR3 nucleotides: TGTGCCAGCAGTGAGCGTCAGGGGACGAGGAATTCACCCCTCCACTTT.

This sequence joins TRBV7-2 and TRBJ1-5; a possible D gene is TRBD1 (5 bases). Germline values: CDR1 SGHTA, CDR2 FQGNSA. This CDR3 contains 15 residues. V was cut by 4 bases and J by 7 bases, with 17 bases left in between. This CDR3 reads CASSSQSQGRQPQHF. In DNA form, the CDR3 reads TGTGCCAGCAGCTCGCAATCGCAGGGTAGACAGCCCCAGCATTTT.

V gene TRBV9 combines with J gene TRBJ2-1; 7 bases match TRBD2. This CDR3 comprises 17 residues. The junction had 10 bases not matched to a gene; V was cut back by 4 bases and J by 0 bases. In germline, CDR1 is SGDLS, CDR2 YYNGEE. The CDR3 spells CASSQLPGLLSYNEQFF. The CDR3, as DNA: TGTGCCAGCAGCCAGTTACCGGGACTACTCTCCTACAATGAGCAGTTCTTC.

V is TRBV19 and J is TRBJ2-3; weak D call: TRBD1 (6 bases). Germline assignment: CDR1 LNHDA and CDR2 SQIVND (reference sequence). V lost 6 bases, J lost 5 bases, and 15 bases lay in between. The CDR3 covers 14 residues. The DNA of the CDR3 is TGTGCCAGTAGCATACAGGGAAGGGGAGATACGCAGTATTTT. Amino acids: CASSIQGRGDTQYF.

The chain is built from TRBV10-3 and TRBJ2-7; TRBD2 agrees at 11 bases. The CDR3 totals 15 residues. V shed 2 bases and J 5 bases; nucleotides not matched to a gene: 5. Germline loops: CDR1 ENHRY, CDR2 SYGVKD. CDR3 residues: CAISEGLAGGDEQYF. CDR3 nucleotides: TGTGCCATCAGTGAGGGTCTAGCGGGGGGTGACGAGCAGTACTTC.

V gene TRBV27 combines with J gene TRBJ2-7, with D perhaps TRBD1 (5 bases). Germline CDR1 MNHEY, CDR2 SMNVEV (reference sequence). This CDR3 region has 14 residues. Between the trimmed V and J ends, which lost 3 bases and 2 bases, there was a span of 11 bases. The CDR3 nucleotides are TGTGCCAGCAGTTTGACCAGGGATCCCTACGAGCAGTACTTC. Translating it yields CASSLTRDPYEQYF.

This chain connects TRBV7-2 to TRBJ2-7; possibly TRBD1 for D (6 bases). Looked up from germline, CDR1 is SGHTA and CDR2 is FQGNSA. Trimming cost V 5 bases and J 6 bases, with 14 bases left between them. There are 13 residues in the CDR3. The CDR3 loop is CASSINTGSEQYF. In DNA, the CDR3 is TGTGCCAGCAGCATAAATACAGGGAGCGAGCAGTACTTC.

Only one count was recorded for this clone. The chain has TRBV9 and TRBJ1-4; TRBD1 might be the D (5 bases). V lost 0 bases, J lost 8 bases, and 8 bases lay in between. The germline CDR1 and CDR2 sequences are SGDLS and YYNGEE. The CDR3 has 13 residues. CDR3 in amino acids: CASSVGAGEKLFF. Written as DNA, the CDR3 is TGTGCCAGCAGCGTAGGCGCAGGGGAAAAACTGTTTTTT. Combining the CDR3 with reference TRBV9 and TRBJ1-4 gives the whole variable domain DSGVTQTPKHLITATGQRVTLRCSPRSGDLSVYWYQQSLDQGLQFLIQYYNGEERAKGNILERFSAQQFPDLHSELNLSSLELGDSALYFCASSVGAGEKLFFGSGTQLSVL.

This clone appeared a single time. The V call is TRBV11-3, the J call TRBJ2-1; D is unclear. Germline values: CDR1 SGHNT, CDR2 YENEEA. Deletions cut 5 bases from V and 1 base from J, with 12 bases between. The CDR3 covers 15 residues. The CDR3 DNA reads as TGTGCCAGCAGCCCGGATTATGGGTCCTACAATGAGCAGTTCTTC. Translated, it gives CASSPDYGSYNEQFF.

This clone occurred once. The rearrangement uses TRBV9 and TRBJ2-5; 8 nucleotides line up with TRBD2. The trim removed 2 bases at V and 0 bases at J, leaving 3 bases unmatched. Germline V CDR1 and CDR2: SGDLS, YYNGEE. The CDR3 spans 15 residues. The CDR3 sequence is CASSVSGAYQETQYF. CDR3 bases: TGTGCCAGCAGCGTTAGCGGGGCCTACCAAGAGACCCAGTACTTC.

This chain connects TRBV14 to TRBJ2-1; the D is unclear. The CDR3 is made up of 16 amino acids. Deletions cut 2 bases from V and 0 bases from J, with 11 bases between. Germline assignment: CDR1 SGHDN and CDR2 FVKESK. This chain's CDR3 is CASSQSAGSSYNEQFF. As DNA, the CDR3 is TGTGCCAGCAGCCAATCTGCAGGCAGCTCCTACAATGAGCAGTTCTTC. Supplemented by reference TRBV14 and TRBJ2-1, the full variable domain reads EAGVTQFPSHSVIEKGQTVTLRCDPISGHDNLYWYRRVMGKEIKFLLHFVKESKQDESGMPNNRFLAERTGGTYSTLKVQPAELEDSGVYFCASSQSAGSSYNEQFFGPGTRLTVL.

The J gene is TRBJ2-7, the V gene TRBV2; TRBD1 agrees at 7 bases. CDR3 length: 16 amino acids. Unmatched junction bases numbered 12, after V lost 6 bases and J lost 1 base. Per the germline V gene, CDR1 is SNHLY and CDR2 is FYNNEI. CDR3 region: CASRRARTGISYEQYF. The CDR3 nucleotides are TGTGCCAGCAGGAGAGCCCGGACAGGTATATCCTACGAGCAGTACTTC.

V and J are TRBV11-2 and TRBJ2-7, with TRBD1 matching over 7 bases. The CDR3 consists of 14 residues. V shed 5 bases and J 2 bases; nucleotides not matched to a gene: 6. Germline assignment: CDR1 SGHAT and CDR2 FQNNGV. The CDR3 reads CASSRPGQTYEQYF. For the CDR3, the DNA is TGTGCCAGCAGCCGACCGGGACAGACCTACGAGCAGTACTTC. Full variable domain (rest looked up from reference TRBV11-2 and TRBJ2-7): EAGVAQSPRYKIIEKRQSVAFWCNPISGHATLYWYQQILGQGPKLLIQFQNNGVVDDSQLPKDRFSAERLKGVDSTLKIQPAKLEDSAVYLCASSRPGQTYEQYFGPGTRLTVT.

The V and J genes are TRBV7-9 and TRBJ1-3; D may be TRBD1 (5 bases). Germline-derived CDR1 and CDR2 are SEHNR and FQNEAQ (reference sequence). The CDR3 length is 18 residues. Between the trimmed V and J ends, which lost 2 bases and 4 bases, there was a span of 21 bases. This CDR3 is CASSLWGRGRAVGNTIYF. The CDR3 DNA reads TGTGCCAGCAGCTTATGGGGTCGGGGCAGGGCTGTCGGAAACACCATATATTTT.

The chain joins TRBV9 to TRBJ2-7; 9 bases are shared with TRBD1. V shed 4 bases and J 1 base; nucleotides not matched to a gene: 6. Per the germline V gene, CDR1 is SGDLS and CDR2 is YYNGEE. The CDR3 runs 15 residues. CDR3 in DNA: TGTGCCAGCAGCCCGTGGGACAGGGCTTCCTACGAGCAGTACTTC. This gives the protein CASSPWDRASYEQYF. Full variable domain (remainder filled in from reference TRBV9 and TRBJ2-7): DSGVTQTPKHLITATGQRVTLRCSPRSGDLSVYWYQQSLDQGLQFLIQYYNGEERAKGNILERFSAQQFPDLHSELNLSSLELGDSALYFCASSPWDRASYEQYFGPGTRLTVT.

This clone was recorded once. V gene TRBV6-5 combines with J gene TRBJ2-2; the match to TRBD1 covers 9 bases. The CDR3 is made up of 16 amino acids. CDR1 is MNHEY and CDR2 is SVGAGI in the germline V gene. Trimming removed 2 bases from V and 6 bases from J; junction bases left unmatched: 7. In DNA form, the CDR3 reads TGTGCCAGCAGTTACATACGGACAGGGGTCGCCGGGGAGCTGTTTTTT. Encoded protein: CASSYIRTGVAGELFF.

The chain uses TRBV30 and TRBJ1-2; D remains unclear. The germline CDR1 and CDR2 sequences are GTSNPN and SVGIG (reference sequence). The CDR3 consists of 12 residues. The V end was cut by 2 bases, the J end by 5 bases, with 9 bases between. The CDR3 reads CAWSWGEYGYTF. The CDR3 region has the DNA TGTGCCTGGAGTTGGGGAGAATATGGCTACACCTTC. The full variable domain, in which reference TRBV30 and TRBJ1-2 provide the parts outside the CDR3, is SQTIHQWPATLVQPVGSPLSLECTVEGTSNPNLYWYRQAAGRGLQLLFYSVGIGQISSEVPQNLSASRPQDRQFILSSKKLLLSDSGFYLCAWSWGEYGYTFGSGTRLTVV.

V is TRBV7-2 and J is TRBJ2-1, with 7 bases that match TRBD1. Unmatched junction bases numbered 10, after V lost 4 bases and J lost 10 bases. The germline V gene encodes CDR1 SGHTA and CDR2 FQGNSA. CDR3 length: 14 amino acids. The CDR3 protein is CASSSGQAQREQFF. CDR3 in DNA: TGTGCCAGCAGCTCTGGACAGGCTCAACGCGAGCAGTTCTTC.

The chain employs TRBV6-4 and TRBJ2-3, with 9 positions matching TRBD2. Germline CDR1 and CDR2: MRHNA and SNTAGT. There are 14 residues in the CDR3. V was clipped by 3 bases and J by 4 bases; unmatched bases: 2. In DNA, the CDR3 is TGTGCCAGCAGTGATTTAGCGGGGGCAGATACGCAGTATTTT. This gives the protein CASSDLAGADTQYF.